This T cell receptor beta chain was sequenced for a study of blood T cell repertoires in COVID-19. At the level of the study: Samples representing acute and convalescent COVID-19 were sourced from the United States, Italy and Spain.

Original processing notes: Scientists estimated how many nucleated cells there were by amplifying reference gene primers. The method was immunoSEQ multiplex PCR; TCRdb's version includes in-frame clones alone and lacks a portion of them. D and trimming come from the DNA, and the V and J calls and clone size come from that table. The table has more than 350,000 clones, approximately 90% seen once. The CDR3 is 19 amino acids. The ends lost 3 bases at V and 1 base at J; junction bases unmatched: 7. The germline gives CDR1 LNHNV, CDR2 YYDKDF (reference sequence). The sample comprised PBMCs or T cells enriched from blood (not recorded which). The clonotype was recovered from a woman between 18 and 29 years old who had been exposed to COVID-19. The gene calls are TRBV15 and TRBJ2-6; 12 bases map to TRBD2. For the CDR3, the DNA is TGTGCCACCAGCAGGAATACACTAGCGGGAGGTTCTGGGGCCAACGTCCTGACTTTC. It encodes CATSRNTLAGGSGANVLTF.